This T cell receptor beta chain was captured in a study of T cells in localized non-small cell lung cancer. Study conclusions and caveats: Uninvolved adjacent lung had the highest recorded T cell clonality, with tumor below it.

The CDR3 loop spans 16 amino acids. Germline V gives CDR1 MNHGY, CDR2 SAAAGT. V was clipped by 4 bases and J by 4 bases, with 16 bases between them. Method: immunoSEQ multiplex PCR; TCRdb's copy keeps in-frame clones and lacks some. This table has about 2,000 clones, roughly 26% appearing once. Only a few counts were recorded for this clone. Its antigen remains unidentified. The sequenced sample was normal lung tissue next to the tumor, obtained before any cancer treatment. The chain has TRBV6-8 and TRBJ2-2; D may match TRBD1 or TRBD2 (5 bases each). The origin of this receptor is a male donor aged 60 or over with stage I lung adenocarcinoma. CDR3 amino acids: CASSLKQGTATGELFF. The CDR3 nucleotides read TGTGCCAGCAGTTTGAAACAAGGGACCGCCACCGGGGAGCTGTTTTTT.